The rows below give T cell receptor beta chains drawn from one sample of a study of identical twins. TCRdb re-derived calls from the 5' RACE reads in MiXCR, one entry per CDR3 protein. The sample has hundreds of thousands of distinct CDR3 sequences; around 6.1% are singletons. Sequenced: naive T cells sorted from blood. Every receptor here comes from a man younger than 35 in good health. The CDR3 runs from the conserved cysteine through the conserved F or W. The D gene is left open where the match is weak. Clone size is stated in some rows and not others, as once, few, many or a class when expanded.

D: .; J: TRBJ2-1; V: TRBV11-2; size: many; DNA: TGTGCCAGCAGCTCCGGAGGCAGGGGTTGGAGCTCCTACAATGAGCAGTTCTTC; CDR3: CASSSGGRGWSSYNEQFF
D: TRBD1; J: TRBJ1-2; V: TRBV7-8; size: many; DNA: TGTGCCAGCAGCTTAGGCCCGGGACAGGGCCATGGCTACACCTTC; CDR3: CASSLGPGQGHGYTF
D: .; J: TRBJ2-3; V: TRBV12-3/TRBV12-4; size: few; DNA: TGTGCCAGCAGTTCCCCCGGGGCAGATACGCAGTATTTT; CDR3: CASSSPGADTQYF
D: .; J: TRBJ2-1; V: TRBV21-1; size: many; DNA: TGTGCCAGCAGCATCCGGACAGGAAAAGGGACTAGCGGGGGTATCGAGCAGTTCTTC; CDR3: CASSIRTGKGTSGGIEQFF
D: .; J: TRBJ2-2; V: TRBV6-1; size: few; DNA: TGTGCCAGCACCCTTGGAGGGGGCGGCGGGGAGCTGTTTTTT; CDR3: CASTLGGGGGELFF
D: TRBD2; J: TRBJ2-3; V: TRBV7-8; size: .; DNA: TGTGCCAGCAGCTTATTGCGGGAGAATACGCAGTATTTT; CDR3: CASSLLRENTQYF
D: .; J: TRBJ2-5; V: TRBV19; size: .; DNA: TGTGCCAGTAGTATAGAGGGCCGGGGGACCCAGTACTTC; CDR3: CASSIEGRGTQYF
D: .; J: TRBJ1-5; V: TRBV7-6; size: few; DNA: TGTGCCAGCAGTACCAAACAGGGATTTCAGCCCCAGCATTTT; CDR3: CASSTKQGFQPQHF
D: TRBD2; J: TRBJ2-1; V: TRBV4-2; size: few; DNA: TGTGCCAGCAGCCAAGATGAGGGGGGACTAGCGGGAGAAAATGAGCAGTTCTTC; CDR3: CASSQDEGGLAGENEQFF
D: .; J: TRBJ1-2; V: TRBV6-5; size: few; DNA: TGTGCCAGCACCTCTGGAGGCTATGGCTACACCTTC; CDR3: CASTSGGYGYTF
D: TRBD2; J: TRBJ2-5; V: TRBV5-1; size: many; DNA: TGCGCCAGCAGCTCCGGACTAGCGGGAGGCCGTATGCAAGAGACCCAGTACTTC; CDR3: CASSSGLAGGRMQETQYF
D: TRBD2; J: TRBJ2-1; V: TRBV12-3/TRBV12-4; size: many; DNA: TGTGCCAGCAGTTTAACACTAGCGGGAGGACGTAATGAGCAGTTCTTC; CDR3: CASSLTLAGGRNEQFF
D: TRBD1; J: TRBJ2-7; V: TRBV9; size: few; DNA: TGTGCCAGCAGCCCCACAGGGGAACCCCACGAGCAGTACTTC; CDR3: CASSPTGEPHEQYF
D: .; J: TRBJ2-2; V: TRBV9; size: many; DNA: TGTGCCAGCAGGCGCTCTCCCGGGACGTCCTGGGAGCTGTTTTTT; CDR3: CASRRSPGTSWELFF
D: .; J: TRBJ2-1; V: TRBV7-2; size: many; DNA: TGTGCCAGCAGCTTCTCCCGGAACAATGAGCAGTTCTTC; CDR3: CASSFSRNNEQFF
D: TRBD1; J: TRBJ2-3; V: TRBV28; size: .; DNA: TGTGCCAGCAAGGCATGGGGACAGGGGTCCCGCACAGATACGCAGTATTTT; CDR3: CASKAWGQGSRTDTQYF
D: .; J: TRBJ2-1; V: TRBV7-2; size: many; DNA: TGTGCCAGCACCTCTTGGGGCACTGGGGACAATGAGCAGTTCTTC; CDR3: CASTSWGTGDNEQFF
D: .; J: TRBJ1-5; V: TRBV20-1; size: many; DNA: TGCAGTGCTAGAGAGGCCCCAAATCAGCCCCAGCATTTT; CDR3: CSAREAPNQPQHF
D: TRBD2; J: TRBJ2-5; V: TRBV20-1; size: many; DNA: TGCAGTGCTCCGACTAGCGGGACGGAGACCCAGTACTTC; CDR3: CSAPTSGTETQYF
D: TRBD1; J: TRBJ1-1; V: TRBV15; size: .; DNA: TGTGCCACCAGCAGTACCGGGACAGGGCGCACTGAAGCTTTCTTT; CDR3: CATSSTGTGRTEAFF
D: TRBD1; J: TRBJ1-5; V: TRBV20-1; size: .; DNA: TGCAGTACAGGGACAGGGAATCAGCCCCAGCATTTT; CDR3: CSTGTGNQPQHF
D: TRBD2; J: TRBJ2-3; V: TRBV3-1; size: many; DNA: TGTGCCAGCAGCTTACTAGCGGGAGCGGAAGATACGCAGTATTTT; CDR3: CASSLLAGAEDTQYF
D: TRBD2; J: TRBJ2-1; V: TRBV20-1; size: many; DNA: TGCAGTGCTACTATGACTAGCGGGAGGGAGGTTGGGCAGTTCTTC; CDR3: CSATMTSGREVGQFF
D: .; J: TRBJ2-1; V: TRBV15; size: many; DNA: TGTGCCACCAGGGAGACGGCCCGTCGAGAGCAGTTCTTC; CDR3: CATRETARREQFF
D: .; J: TRBJ2-1; V: TRBV11-2; size: few; DNA: TGTGCCAGCAGCCCCTCCCCAGGGTTAGGGGCCAATGAGCAGTTCTTC; CDR3: CASSPSPGLGANEQFF
D: .; J: TRBJ2-1; V: TRBV27; size: .; DNA: TGTGCCAGCAGTACTAGCAACTCTTACAATGAGCAGTTCTTC; CDR3: CASSTSNSYNEQFF
D: .; J: TRBJ2-2; V: TRBV3-1; size: many; DNA: TGTGCCAGCAGCACACGCTCGGGCACCGGGGAGCTGTTTTTT; CDR3: CASSTRSGTGELFF
D: .; J: TRBJ1-5; V: TRBV20-1; size: .; DNA: TGCAGTGCTAGAGGTCGGGGGGCTCCCGGCAATCAGCCCCAGCATTTT; CDR3: CSARGRGAPGNQPQHF
D: TRBD1; J: TRBJ2-3; V: TRBV20-1; size: .; DNA: TGCAGTGCCACCGATAGGACAGGGGCAACGGTAGATACGCAGTATTTT; CDR3: CSATDRTGATVDTQYF
D: TRBD1; J: TRBJ2-4; V: TRBV6-1; size: many; DNA: TGTGCCAGCAGCGGGGACAGGGACAAAAACATTCAGTACTTC; CDR3: CASSGDRDKNIQYF
D: TRBD2; J: TRBJ2-5; V: TRBV20-1; size: many; DNA: TGCAGTGCTAGACAGCGGGAGGTAATGGAGACCCAGTACTTC; CDR3: CSARQREVMETQYF
D: TRBD1; J: TRBJ2-5; V: TRBV24-1; size: many; DNA: TGTGCCACCAGTGATTACAACAGGGGGCAAGAGACCCAGTACTTC; CDR3: CATSDYNRGQETQYF
D: TRBD1; J: TRBJ2-1; V: TRBV29-1; size: many; DNA: TGCAGCGAAGGGACAGGGATTAGTGAGCAGTTCTTC; CDR3: CSEGTGISEQFF
D: TRBD1; J: TRBJ2-3; V: TRBV2; size: .; DNA: TGTGCCAGCAAGGACAGGGGCTACCTGGATACGCAGTATTTT; CDR3: CASKDRGYLDTQYF
D: TRBD1; J: TRBJ2-7; V: TRBV20-1; size: few; DNA: TGCAGTGGCCGGGGACAGTCCTACGAGCAGTACTTC; CDR3: CSGRGQSYEQYF
D: .; J: TRBJ1-3; V: TRBV29-1; size: few; DNA: TGCAGCGTTGAAGATCTTTCTGGAAACACCATATATTTT; CDR3: CSVEDLSGNTIYF
D: .; J: TRBJ1-1; V: TRBV7-9; size: many; DNA: TGTGCCAGCAGCTTAGGGCAGGTGGGAGGCACTGAAGCTTTCTTT; CDR3: CASSLGQVGGTEAFF
D: .; J: TRBJ1-1; V: TRBV7-8; size: few; DNA: TGTGCCAGCAGCCTTCGGGGAGTAAGGGTCGTGAACACTGAAGCTTTCTTT; CDR3: CASSLRGVRVVNTEAFF
D: .; J: TRBJ2-7; V: TRBV9; size: many; DNA: TGTGCCAGCAGCTCTAGGGGGTTAGGAGGCTACGAGCAGTACTTC; CDR3: CASSSRGLGGYEQYF
D: TRBD1; J: TRBJ1-1; V: TRBV5-1; size: many; DNA: TGCGCCAGCAGCTTGGTCGTACGGGACAGGGTCACTGAAGCTTTCTTT; CDR3: CASSLVVRDRVTEAFF
D: TRBD2; J: TRBJ2-1; V: TRBV27; size: many; DNA: TGTGCCAGCAGTTTATTGACTAGCGGGAGGAATGAGCAGTTCTTC; CDR3: CASSLLTSGRNEQFF
D: .; J: TRBJ2-2; V: TRBV12-3/TRBV12-4; size: .; DNA: TGTGCCAGCAGTTTTACTTCCGGGGCAGGGGGGGTCACCGGGGAGCTGTTTTTT; CDR3: CASSFTSGAGGVTGELFF
D: .; J: TRBJ2-7; V: TRBV12-3/TRBV12-4; size: few; DNA: TGTGCCAGCACCGTAACGGGACGAAGAATCTACGAGCAGTACTTC; CDR3: CASTVTGRRIYEQYF
D: TRBD1; J: TRBJ1-2; V: TRBV7-2; size: few; DNA: TGTGCCAGCAGCTTAGAGCGGACAGGGCTCTTTTTCGATGGCTACACCTTC; CDR3: CASSLERTGLFFDGYTF
D: TRBD1; J: TRBJ1-4; V: TRBV12-3/TRBV12-4; size: .; DNA: TGTGCCAGCAGTGAGGGGGCTAGAGAAAAACTGTTTTTT; CDR3: CASSEGAREKLFF
D: TRBD1; J: TRBJ2-7; V: TRBV27; size: .; DNA: TGTGCCAGCAGTATAGGGACAGGGGTCGGGGAGCAGTACTTC; CDR3: CASSIGTGVGEQYF
D: TRBD2; J: TRBJ2-1; V: TRBV7-9; size: .; DNA: TGTGCCAGCAGCTTAGTTAGCGGGGACGTCTACAATGAGCAGTTCTTC; CDR3: CASSLVSGDVYNEQFF
D: TRBD2; J: TRBJ2-2; V: TRBV6-2/TRBV6-3; size: few; DNA: TGTGCCAGCAGTTACAGCCTAGCGGGAGGGCTGTTTTTT; CDR3: CASSYSLAGGLFF
D: TRBD2; J: TRBJ2-1; V: TRBV6-2/TRBV6-3; size: few; DNA: TGTGCCAGCATGGCTATACTAGCGGGAGTTATAAATGAGCAGTTCTTC; CDR3: CASMAILAGVINEQFF
D: TRBD1; J: TRBJ2-1; V: TRBV29-1; size: many; DNA: TGCAGCGTCCCCGGGACAGCTTTTTTTGCTCCGTTCTTC; CDR3: CSVPGTAFFAPFF
D: .; J: TRBJ2-1; V: TRBV4-2; size: .; DNA: TGTGCCAGCAGCCAAGGCCAGTCATACAATGAGCAGTTCTTC; CDR3: CASSQGQSYNEQFF
D: TRBD1; J: TRBJ1-2; V: TRBV10-3; size: few; DNA: TGTGCCATCAGTGCCGGACAGGGCGGAGGCTACACCTTC; CDR3: CAISAGQGGGYTF
D: .; J: TRBJ2-5; V: TRBV7-9; size: few; DNA: TGTGCCAGCATCCTGCCCGGGACTTTACAAGAGACCCAGTACTTC; CDR3: CASILPGTLQETQYF
D: TRBD2; J: TRBJ2-5; V: TRBV10-3; size: many; DNA: TGTGCCATCAGTGAGCCGGGACTAGCCCAAGAGACCCAGTACTTC; CDR3: CAISEPGLAQETQYF